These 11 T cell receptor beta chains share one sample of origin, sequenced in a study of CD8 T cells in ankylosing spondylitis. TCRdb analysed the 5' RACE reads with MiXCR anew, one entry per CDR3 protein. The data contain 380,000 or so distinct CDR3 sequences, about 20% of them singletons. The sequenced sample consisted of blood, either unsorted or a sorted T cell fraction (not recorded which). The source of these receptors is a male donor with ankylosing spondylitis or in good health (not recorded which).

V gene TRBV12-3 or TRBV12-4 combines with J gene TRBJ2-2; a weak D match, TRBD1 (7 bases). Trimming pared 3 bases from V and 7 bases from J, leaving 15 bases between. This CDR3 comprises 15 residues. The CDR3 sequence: CASSFPQGGVGELFF. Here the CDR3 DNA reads TGTGCCAGCAGTTTCCCGCAGGGGGGAGTCGGGGAGCTGTTTTTT.

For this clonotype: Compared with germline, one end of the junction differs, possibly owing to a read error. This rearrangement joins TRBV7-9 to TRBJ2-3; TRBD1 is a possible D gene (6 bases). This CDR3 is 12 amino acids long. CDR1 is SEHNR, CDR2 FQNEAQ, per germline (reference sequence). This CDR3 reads CASSSWTETQYF. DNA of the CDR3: TGTGCCAGCAGCTCATGGACAGAAACGCAGTATTTT.

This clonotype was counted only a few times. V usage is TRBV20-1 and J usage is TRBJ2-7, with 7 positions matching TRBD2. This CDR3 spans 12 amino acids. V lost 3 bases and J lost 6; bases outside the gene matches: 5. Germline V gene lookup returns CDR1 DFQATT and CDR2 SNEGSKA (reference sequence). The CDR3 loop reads CSASGGGLEQYF. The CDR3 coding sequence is TGCAGTGCTAGTGGGGGGGGTCTCGAGCAGTACTTC.

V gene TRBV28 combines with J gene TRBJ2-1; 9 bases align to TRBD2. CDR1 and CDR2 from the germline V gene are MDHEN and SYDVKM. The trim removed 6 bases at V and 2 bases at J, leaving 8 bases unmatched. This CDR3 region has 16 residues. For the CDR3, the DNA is TGTGCCAGCAGCGAGGGTCTAGCGGGGCCCTACAATGAGCAGTTCTTC. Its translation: CASSEGLAGPYNEQFF.

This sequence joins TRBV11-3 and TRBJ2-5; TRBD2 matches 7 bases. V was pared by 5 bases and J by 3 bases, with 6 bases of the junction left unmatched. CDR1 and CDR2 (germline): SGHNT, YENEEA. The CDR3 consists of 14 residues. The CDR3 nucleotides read TGTGCCAGCAGCCCGGGACTAACTGAAGAGACCCAGTACTTC. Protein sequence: CASSPGLTEETQYF. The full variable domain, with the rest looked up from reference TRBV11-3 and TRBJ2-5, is EAGVVQSPRYKIIEKKQPVAFWCNPISGHNTLYWYLQNLGQGPELLIRYENEEAVDDSQLPKDRFSAERLKGVDSTLKIQPAELGDSAVYLCASSPGLTEETQYFGPGTRLLVL.

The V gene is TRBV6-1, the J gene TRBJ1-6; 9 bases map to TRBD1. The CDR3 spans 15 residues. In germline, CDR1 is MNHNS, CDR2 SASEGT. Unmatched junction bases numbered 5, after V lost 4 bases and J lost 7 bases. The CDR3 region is CASSGGTGSNSPLHF. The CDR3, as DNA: TGTGCCAGCAGTGGCGGGACAGGGAGCAATTCACCCCTCCACTTT.

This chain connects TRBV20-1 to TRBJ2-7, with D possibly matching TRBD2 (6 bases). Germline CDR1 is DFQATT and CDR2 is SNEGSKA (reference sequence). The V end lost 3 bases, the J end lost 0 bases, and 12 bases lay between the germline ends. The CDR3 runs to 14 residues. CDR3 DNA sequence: TGCAGTGCTAGGGGCCTAGCGACCTCCTACGAGCAGTACTTC. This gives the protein CSARGLATSYEQYF.

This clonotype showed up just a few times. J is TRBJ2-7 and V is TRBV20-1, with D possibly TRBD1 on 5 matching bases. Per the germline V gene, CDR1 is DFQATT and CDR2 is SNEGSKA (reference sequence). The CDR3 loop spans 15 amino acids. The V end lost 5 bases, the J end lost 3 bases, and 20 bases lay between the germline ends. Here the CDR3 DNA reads TGCAGTGCTCGGGTGCGACTTATCCAGGGCTACGAGCAGTACTTC. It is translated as CSARVRLIQGYEQYF.

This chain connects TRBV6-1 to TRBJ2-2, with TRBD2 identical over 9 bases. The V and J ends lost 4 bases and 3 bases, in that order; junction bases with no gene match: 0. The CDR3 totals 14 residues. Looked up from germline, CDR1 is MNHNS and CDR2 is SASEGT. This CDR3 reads CASSGLADTGELFF. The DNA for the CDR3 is TGTGCCAGCAGTGGACTAGCGGACACCGGGGAGCTGTTTTTT.

DNA of the CDR3: TGTGCCAGCAGCTGGACAGGGGGCATCTACGAGCAGTACTTC. Its protein product is CASSWTGGIYEQYF. This chain connects TRBV11-1 to TRBJ2-7; 11 bases align to TRBD1. Germline V gives CDR1 SGHAT, CDR2 FQDESV (reference sequence). This CDR3 is 14 amino acids long. V trimming: 4 bases; J trimming: 3 bases; junction bases outside the gene matches: 2.

This chain's CDR3 is CASSAGAERQPQHF. CDR3 sequence (DNA): TGTGCCAGCAGTGCCGGGGCCGAGCGTCAGCCCCAGCATTTT. The rearrangement uses TRBV12-3 or TRBV12-4 and TRBJ1-5, with D possibly being TRBD1 (5 bases). The CDR3 loop spans 14 amino acids. The V and J ends lost 5 bases and 6 bases respectively, with 14 bases between them.